These 32 T cell receptor beta chains were sequenced from one sample in a study of OX40 agonist ivuxolimab in advanced cancers. The receptor library was made with the immunoSEQ multiplex PCR assay. This is the immuneACCESS table as TCRdb keeps it, with only in-frame sequences that have V and J called. A part of the clones is gone; compared with another copy, unresolved V genes explain less than half, and the rest is unexplained. Recorded for this sample are about 78,000 clones; approximately 84% of them occurred a single time. Of the sample, about 2.1% is held by the ten largest clones. The input for sequencing was CD4+ or CD8+ T cells sorted from blood, taken in a trial of the OX40 agonist ivuxolimab. These receptors were collected from an adult with an advanced solid tumor such as melanoma, head and neck, liver or kidney cancer.

V usage is TRBV15 and J usage is TRBJ1-1, with D uncertain. CDR1 LNHNV and CDR2 YYDKDF come from the germline V gene (reference sequence). The CDR3 contains 15 residues. The V end lost 0 bases, the J end lost 4 bases, and 12 bases lay between the germline ends. The CDR3 region is CATSRDRGMGTEAFF. DNA of the CDR3: TGTGCCACCAGCAGAGATAGAGGGATGGGCACTGAAGCTTTCTTT. Using reference TRBV15 and TRBJ1-1 for the parts outside the CDR3, the full variable domain is DAMVIQNPRYQVTQFGKPVTLSCSQTLNHNVMYWYQQKSSQAPKLLFHYYDKDFNNEADTPDNFQSRRPNTSFCFLDIRSPGLGDTAMYLCATSRDRGMGTEAFFGQGTRLTVV.

The chain carries TRBV6-5 and TRBJ1-4; D remains unclear. The CDR3 length is 12 residues. The V end was cut by 5 bases, the J end by 8 bases, with 9 bases between. Germline CDR1 and CDR2: MNHEY and SVGAGI. The chain's CDR3 is CASSRAGEKLFF. Here the CDR3 DNA reads TGTGCCAGCAGTCGAGCGGGCGAAAAACTGTTTTTT.

The gene calls are TRBV6-5 and TRBJ2-7; tentatively, D is TRBD2 (7 bases). This CDR3 is 15 amino acids long. Germline-derived CDR1 and CDR2 are MNHEY and SVGAGI. V was shortened by 7 bases and J by 5 bases, with 21 bases between the two germline ends. The CDR3 region has the DNA TGTGCCAGCACCCCTGGGGGGAGGGGGGCCCACGAGCAGTACTTC. Amino acids: CASTPGGRGAHEQYF.

There are a few counts of this clone. This chain uses TRBV25-1 with TRBJ2-1, with D possibly TRBD1 on 5 matching bases. V was clipped by 5 bases and J by 9 bases, with 20 bases between them. The CDR3 totals 15 residues. Per germline, CDR1 MGHDK and CDR2 SYGVNS. Here the CDR3 DNA reads TGTGCCAGCAGTCTATTACAGGCTTTGAGTGGTGAGCAGTTCTTC. Its translation: CASSLLQALSGEQFF.

The chain employs TRBV6-1 and TRBJ2-3; TRBD2 agrees at 9 bases. The junction had 5 bases not matched to a gene; V was cut back by 10 bases and J by 0 bases. The CDR3 sequence is 14 residues long. CDR1 MNHNS and CDR2 SASEGT come from the germline V gene. CDR3 DNA sequence: TGTGCCACACAGCGGGGGGTTAGCACAGATACGCAGTATTTT. The encoded protein is CATQRGVSTDTQYF.

This chain joins TRBV6-5 and TRBJ2-3, with D maybe TRBD2 (7 bases). Germline V gene sequence: CDR1 MNHEY, CDR2 SVGAGI. The CDR3 runs to 15 residues. Trimming took off 4 bases at V and 1 base at J, with 12 bases between the two ends. The CDR3 sequence: CASSSPGGRTDTQYF. The CDR3, as DNA: TGTGCCAGCAGTTCCCCGGGGGGCCGCACAGATACGCAGTATTTT.

This chain uses TRBV7-2 with TRBJ2-7; TRBD1 matches at 7 bases. This CDR3 has 15 residues. CDR1 SGHTA and CDR2 FQGNSA come from the germline V gene. V shed 2 bases and J 1 base; nucleotides not matched to a gene: 5. In nucleotides, the CDR3 is TGTGCCAGCAGCTTAACCGGGACAGAATCCTACGAGCAGTACTTC. Translating it yields CASSLTGTESYEQYF.

This clone is a singleton in its sample. The CDR3 region has the DNA TGCAGCGTTGAAAGGGGGGGGACTGATGGCTACACCTTC. It specifies CSVERGGTDGYTF. The chain employs TRBV29-1 and TRBJ1-2; possibly TRBD1 for D (6 bases). Per germline, CDR1 SQVTM and CDR2 ANQGSEA. The CDR3 consists of 13 residues. Trimming removed 2 bases at V and 6 bases at J, with 13 bases between.

The J gene is TRBJ2-5, the V gene TRBV9; 9 nucleotides align to TRBD1. Germline trimming cut 4 bases from V and 1 base from J; bases unmatched to any gene: 5. This CDR3 region has 15 residues. CDR1 and CDR2 (germline): SGDLS, YYNGEE. Here the CDR3 reads CASSPSGQGQETQYF. In DNA, the CDR3 is TGTGCCAGCAGCCCGTCGGGACAGGGCCAAGAGACCCAGTACTTC.

In nucleotides, the CDR3 is TGCGCCAGCAGCCAAAAAGAGGGGGGAGCCGCGAACACCGGGGAGCTGTTTTTT. Its protein is CASSQKEGGAANTGELFF. This chain links TRBV4-3 with TRBJ2-2, with D possibly being TRBD1 or TRBD2 (6 bases each). Trimming left V 2 bases short and J 0 bases short, with 16 bases between. Germline loops: CDR1 LGHNA, CDR2 YSLEER. The CDR3 extends over 18 amino acids.

The V gene is TRBV6-5, the J gene TRBJ1-1; a possible D gene is TRBD1 (5 bases). Germline assignment: CDR1 MNHEY and CDR2 SVGAGI. This CDR3 has 14 amino acids. The germline V and J ends were trimmed by 7 bases and 0 bases, with 12 bases remaining between them. The CDR3 sequence is CASKTGLMNTEAFF. The CDR3 DNA reads TGTGCCAGCAAAACGGGGCTCATGAACACTGAAGCTTTCTTT.

This clone has only a few counts. The chain uses TRBV7-6 and TRBJ1-4; TRBD1 is a possible D gene (5 bases). V was trimmed by 0 bases and J by 8 bases, leaving 13 bases between them. The CDR3 contains 15 residues. Germline V lookup: CDR1 SGHVS, CDR2 FNYEAQ. The DNA for the CDR3 is TGTGCCAGCAGCTTAGCGCCTGGTGGGGGAGAAAAACTGTTTTTT. It codes for CASSLAPGGGEKLFF.

The V gene is TRBV9, the J gene TRBJ2-3, with D perhaps matching TRBD2 (7 bases). This CDR3 region has 15 residues. In germline, CDR1 is SGDLS, CDR2 YYNGEE. V lost 0 bases to trimming and J lost 5 bases, with 13 bases between them. The CDR3 DNA reads as TGTGCCAGCAGCGTAGAAGGGGGGGCAAGAGATACGCAGTATTTT. Amino acids: CASSVEGGARDTQYF. The full variable domain, its missing parts supplied by reference TRBV9 and TRBJ2-3, is DSGVTQTPKHLITATGQRVTLRCSPRSGDLSVYWYQQSLDQGLQFLIQYYNGEERAKGNILERFSAQQFPDLHSELNLSSLELGDSALYFCASSVEGGARDTQYFGPGTRLTVL.

Written as DNA, the CDR3 is TGTGCCAGCAGCCCACGGGCGGGACTAGTTTCAGATACGCAGTATTTT. It codes for CASSPRAGLVSDTQYF. This chain connects TRBV7-2 to TRBJ2-3; 8 positions match TRBD2. V dropped 5 bases and J dropped 4; count of bases not matched to a gene: 11. The CDR3 is made up of 16 amino acids. Germline CDR1 is SGHTA and CDR2 is FQGNSA.

This rearrangement joins TRBV7-9 to TRBJ1-4; a weak D match, TRBD1 (5 bases). CDR1 SEHNR and CDR2 FQNEAQ come from the germline V gene (reference sequence). V lost 0 bases and J lost 4, with 9 bases in between. CDR3 length equals 15 residues. The CDR3, as DNA: TGTGCCAGCAGCTTAGCTTGGGGGGATAATGAAAAACTGTTTTTT. Translated: CASSLAWGDNEKLFF.

The chain carries TRBV4-2 and TRBJ2-1, with D maybe TRBD1 (6 bases). The CDR3 runs 17 residues. V lost 0 bases to trimming and J lost 7 bases, with 19 bases between them. Germline V gene data show CDR1 as LGHNA and CDR2 as YNFKEQ. The CDR3 DNA reads TGTGCCAGCAGCCAAGATTCGGGACAAACGGTTAGGAATGAGCAGTTCTTC. Protein sequence: CASSQDSGQTVRNEQFF.

The chain recombines TRBV7-9 with TRBJ1-3; possibly TRBD1 for D (5 bases). The CDR3 is 16 residues long. Germline CDR1 is SEHNR and CDR2 is FQNEAQ (reference sequence). V was shortened by 0 bases and J by 2 bases, with 11 bases between the two germline ends. CDR3 coding DNA: TGTGCCAGCAGCTTAGCGACCGGGGCAGCTGGAAACACCATATATTTT. It codes for CASSLATGAAGNTIYF.

This chain connects TRBV7-2 to TRBJ2-7; TRBD2 matches 15 bases. Germline V gives CDR1 SGHTA, CDR2 FQGNSA. The trim removed 5 bases at V and 0 bases at J, leaving 5 bases unmatched. The CDR3 spans 17 residues. CDR3 protein: CASSDPGLAGGSYEQYF. CDR3 DNA sequence: TGTGCCAGCAGCGATCCGGGACTAGCGGGAGGCTCCTACGAGCAGTACTTC.

The chain joins TRBV5-6 to TRBJ1-3; 9 bases match TRBD1. The junction had 6 bases not matched to a gene; V was cut back by 0 bases and J by 5 bases. CDR1 and CDR2 from the germline V gene are SGHDT and YYEEEE. The length of the CDR3 is 16 residues. The chain's CDR3 is CASSLGPTGGRNTIYF. The CDR3 DNA reads TGTGCCAGCAGCTTGGGCCCTACAGGGGGCCGAAACACCATATATTTT.

The chain couples TRBV14 to TRBJ2-3; 8 nucleotides align to TRBD2. V shed 4 bases and J 0 bases; nucleotides not matched to a gene: 12. The CDR3 is 18 amino acids. CDR1 and CDR2 (germline): SGHDN, FVKESK. The CDR3 spells CASSRGSIAGHSTDTQYF. The CDR3 DNA follows: TGTGCCAGCAGCCGTGGATCAATAGCGGGGCATAGCACAGATACGCAGTATTTT.

V is TRBV14 and J is TRBJ1-3; D call uncertain. The germline V gene encodes CDR1 SGHDN and CDR2 FVKESK. V shed 0 bases and J shed 1 base, with 13 bases lying between them. The length of the CDR3 is 17 residues. The CDR3 is CASSQDGGRWSGNTIYF. CDR3 in DNA: TGTGCCAGCAGCCAAGACGGAGGGCGTTGGTCTGGAAACACCATATATTTT.

J is TRBJ2-3 and V is TRBV7-2, with D tentatively TRBD1 (5 bases). The CDR3 runs to 13 residues. Germline lookup yields CDR1 SGHTA and CDR2 FQGNSA. The V end was cut by 1 base, the J end by 3 bases, with 5 bases between. The CDR3 is CASSLGTTDTQYF. CDR3 nucleotide sequence: TGTGCCAGCAGCTTAGGGACAACAGATACGCAGTATTTT.

This chain uses TRBV10-3 with TRBJ2-7, with D uncertain. CDR1 is ENHRY, CDR2 SYGVKD, per germline. The CDR3 totals 12 residues. Trimming stripped 1 base from V and 1 base from J, with 2 bases between. CDR3 region: CAISEWSYEQYF. In DNA form, the CDR3 reads TGTGCCATCAGTGAGTGGTCCTACGAGCAGTACTTC.

V usage is TRBV7-2 and J usage is TRBJ1-5; 9 bases map to TRBD1. The CDR3 extends over 16 amino acids. Germline lookup yields CDR1 SGHTA and CDR2 FQGNSA. Trimming took 3 bases from V and 5 from J; bases not matched to a gene: 8. CDR3 protein: CASSLDSGDRDQPQHF. The CDR3 DNA is TGTGCCAGCAGCTTGGATTCCGGGGACAGGGATCAGCCCCAGCATTTT.

Only a few counts were recorded for this clone. V usage is TRBV15 and J usage is TRBJ1-6, with D perhaps TRBD1 (6 bases). Germline V lookup: CDR1 LNHNV, CDR2 YYDKDF (reference sequence). The CDR3 length is 14 residues. Trimming pared 4 bases from V and 6 bases from J, leaving 10 bases between. CDR3 in amino acids: CATSKQGSNSPLHF. The DNA of the CDR3 is TGTGCCACCAGCAAACAGGGAAGTAATTCACCCCTCCACTTT.

The rearrangement uses TRBV28 and TRBJ1-2; 7 bases agree with TRBD1. The germline V gene has CDR1 MDHEN and CDR2 SYDVKM. CDR3 size: 14 residues. J was trimmed by 5 bases and V by 2 bases; bases with no gene match: 5. CDR3 residues: CASSLRVRGYGYTF. DNA of the CDR3: TGTGCCAGCAGTTTACGGGTCAGGGGGTATGGCTACACCTTC.

The chain links TRBV19 to TRBJ1-1; D uncertain. V was trimmed by 0 bases and J by 2 bases, leaving 7 bases between them. Germline assignment: CDR1 LNHDA and CDR2 SQIVND (reference sequence). The CDR3 consists of 14 residues. As DNA, the CDR3 is TGTGCCAGTAGTATAGATGGATCCAACACTGAAGCTTTCTTT. Translated, it gives CASSIDGSNTEAFF.

The gene calls are TRBV5-4 and TRBJ2-2, with D possibly being TRBD2 (6 bases). The CDR3 contains 16 residues. The germline V gene encodes CDR1 SGHNT and CDR2 YYREEE (reference sequence). V lost 3 bases, J lost 4 bases, and 16 bases lay in between. The CDR3 DNA sequence: TGTGCCAGCAGCTCCGGGACCGGGGGATTCACCGGGGAGCTGTTTTTT. Amino acids: CASSSGTGGFTGELFF.

The chain couples TRBV4-3 to TRBJ1-2; 7 bases align to TRBD1. CDR3 length equals 14 residues. V dropped 5 bases and J dropped 1; count of bases not matched to a gene: 4. Germline CDR1 is LGHNA and CDR2 is YSLEER. The CDR3 here is CASSLGDSNYGYTF. CDR3 coding DNA: TGCGCCAGCAGCTTAGGGGACAGTAACTATGGCTACACCTTC.

This chain uses TRBV27 with TRBJ1-2; D gene unclear. Deletions cut 3 bases from V and 3 bases from J, with 11 bases between. This CDR3 comprises 14 residues. The germline V gene has CDR1 MNHEY and CDR2 SMNVEV (reference sequence). As DNA, the CDR3 is TGTGCCAGCAGTTTTGATGGTAGGGACTATGGCTACACCTTC. Translated, it gives CASSFDGRDYGYTF.

This chain uses TRBV7-2 with TRBJ2-7; TRBD1 matches at 7 bases. The CDR3 is 15 residues long. Germline V gene lookup returns CDR1 SGHTA and CDR2 FQGNSA. J lost 1 base, V lost 5 bases, and 8 bases had no gene match. The DNA of the CDR3 is TGTGCCAGCAGCCCCAGGACAGGAGCTTCCTACGAGCAGTACTTC. Its protein product is CASSPRTGASYEQYF. The variable domain in full, with the rest retrieved from reference TRBV7-2 and TRBJ2-7, is GAGVSQSPSNKVTEKGKDVELRCDPISGHTALYWYRQSLGQGLEFLIYFQGNSAPDKSGLPSDRFSAERTGGSVSTLTIQRTQQEDSAVYLCASSPRTGASYEQYFGPGTRLTVT.

The V and J genes are TRBV7-2 and TRBJ2-5; no firm D call. The CDR3 extends over 12 amino acids. Germline CDR1 and CDR2: SGHTA and FQGNSA. V gave up 5 bases and J gave up 7 bases, with 11 bases separating them. Here the CDR3 DNA reads TGTGCCAGCAGCCCGTTAGCTGGGACCCAGTACTTC. Protein sequence: CASSPLAGTQYF.